Listed here are 25 T cell receptor beta chains from one sample, sequenced in a study of blood T cell repertoires in COVID-19. Profiling relied on immunoSEQ multiplex PCR, and the TCRdb table lists in-frame clones only, not all of them. The sample has about 200,000 clones; approximately 88% are singletons. Sequenced: peripheral blood. These receptors all come from a man between 35 and 55 years old with acute or convalescent COVID-19.

The V gene is TRBV10-1, the J gene TRBJ2-3; possible D gene TRBD1, 5 bases. With 7 bases removed from V and 0 bases from J, the gap between germline ends came to 17 bases. The length of the CDR3 is 16 residues. Per the germline V gene, CDR1 is WNHNN and CDR2 is SYGVQD (reference sequence). The DNA for the CDR3 is TGCGCCAGCATAGTCTGTCAGGGCGGAAGCACAGATACGCAGTATTTT. Amino acid sequence: CASIVCQGGSTDTQYF.

The V call is TRBV11-3, the J call TRBJ1-1; D is perhaps TRBD1 (5 bases). The CDR3 contains 13 residues. Germline V lookup: CDR1 SGHNT, CDR2 YENEEA. V was shortened by 6 bases and J by 1 base, with 9 bases between the two germline ends. Written as DNA, the CDR3 is TGTGCCAGCAGTTTCGACAGGAACACTGAAGCTTTCTTT. Its translation is CASSFDRNTEAFF.

The chain combines TRBV7-6 with TRBJ2-5; TRBD2 might be the D (7 bases). CDR1 is SGHVS, CDR2 FNYEAQ, per germline. Trimming removed 2 bases at V and 5 bases at J, with 21 bases between. This CDR3 has 17 amino acids. The CDR3 loop is CASSLFGGGGRLETQYF. CDR3 DNA: TGTGCCAGCAGCTTATTCGGTGGGGGGGGCCGTTTGGAGACCCAGTACTTC.

This clone was picked up one time. V and J are TRBV7-9 and TRBJ2-7, with TRBD1 identical over 7 bases. The CDR3 covers 15 residues. CDR1 and CDR2 (germline): SEHNR, FQNEAQ (reference sequence). Trimming took 1 base from V and 2 from J; bases not matched to a gene: 5. CDR3: CASSLDRGAPYEQYF. CDR3 DNA: TGTGCCAGCAGCTTAGACAGGGGAGCCCCCTACGAGCAGTACTTC.

V gene TRBV27 combines with J gene TRBJ1-6; D is unclear. Germline CDR1 is MNHEY and CDR2 is SMNVEV (reference sequence). Trimming left V 3 bases short and J 7 bases short, with 10 bases between. There are 14 residues in the CDR3. CDR3 DNA sequence: TGTGCCAGCAGTTTTGGGCAGCTGAATTCACCCCTCCACTTT. This encodes CASSFGQLNSPLHF.

This clone was detected only a few times. This sequence joins TRBV19 and TRBJ1-6, with D perhaps matching TRBD1 (5 bases). This CDR3 is 13 amino acids long. With 7 bases removed from V and 10 bases from J, the gap between germline ends came to 14 bases. Germline lookup yields CDR1 LNHDA and CDR2 SQIVND (reference sequence). The CDR3 reads CASNMQGNSPLHF. In DNA, the CDR3 is TGTGCCAGTAATATGCAGGGTAACTCACCCCTCCACTTT.

This clone showed up just once. The V and J genes are TRBV5-6 and TRBJ1-2, with 7 positions matching TRBD1. With V trimmed by 0 bases and J by 5 bases, 4 bases remained unmatched. Germline V gene data show CDR1 as SGHDT and CDR2 as YYEEEE. There are 14 residues in the CDR3. DNA of the CDR3: TGTGCCAGCAGCTTGGTGAGGGGGCGGTATGGCTACACCTTC. Its protein product is CASSLVRGRYGYTF.

The chain is built from TRBV18 and TRBJ1-4; 8 nucleotides agree with TRBD1. V was clipped by 6 bases and J by 7 bases; unmatched bases: 10. Germline V CDR1 and CDR2: KGHSH, LQKENI. The CDR3 runs 15 residues. The CDR3 is CASSTERTGLEKLFF. The CDR3 DNA reads as TGTGCCAGCTCCACCGAGAGGACAGGGCTTGAAAAACTGTTTTTT.

The chain employs TRBV7-2 and TRBJ2-1; 8 nucleotides match TRBD1. This CDR3 has 15 amino acids. V was clipped by 3 bases and J by 1 base; unmatched bases: 2. CDR1 SGHTA and CDR2 FQGNSA come from the germline V gene. The CDR3 sequence is CASSLDRDSYNEQFF. As DNA, the CDR3 is TGTGCCAGCAGCTTGGACAGGGATTCCTACAATGAGCAGTTCTTC.

Comments on this clone: The sample carries other DNA sequences with the same CDR3. The chain uses TRBV5-1 and TRBJ1-1, with D perhaps TRBD1 (5 bases). Germline values: CDR1 SGHRS, CDR2 YFSETQ. CDR3 length: 14 residues. V gave up 0 bases and J gave up 0 bases, with 6 bases separating them. CDR3 DNA sequence: TGCGCCAGCAGCTTGGACAGGATGAACACTGAAGCTTTCTTT. This sequence encodes CASSLDRMNTEAFF.

V usage is TRBV6-5 and J usage is TRBJ2-7; 8 nucleotides agree with TRBD2. The V and J ends lost 7 bases and 3 bases, in that order; junction bases with no gene match: 8. The CDR3 is made up of 14 amino acids. From germline, CDR1 is MNHEY and CDR2 SVGAGI. CDR3 sequence (DNA): TGTGCCAGCACCAGGCTAGCGGGTTTCTACGAGCAGTACTTC. Protein: CASTRLAGFYEQYF.

This clone was counted only a few times. This chain connects TRBV18 to TRBJ1-1, with 9 bases fitting TRBD1. The trim removed 5 bases at V and 4 bases at J, leaving 14 bases unmatched. CDR1 and CDR2 (germline): KGHSH, LQKENI. The CDR3 loop spans 17 amino acids. CDR3 in DNA: TGTGCCAGCTCATTCTCCGGGACAGGGAGCTTGGTCACTGAAGCTTTCTTT. Translating gives CASSFSGTGSLVTEAFF. The complete variable domain, with remaining parts taken from reference TRBV18 and TRBJ1-1, reads NAGVMQNPRHLVRRRGQEARLRCSPMKGHSHVYWYRQLPEEGLKFMVYLQKENIIDESGMPKERFSAEFPKEGPSILRIQQVVRGDSAAYFCASSFSGTGSLVTEAFFGQGTRLTVV.

V usage is TRBV19 and J usage is TRBJ1-5; 7 positions match TRBD1. With 7 bases clipped from V and 6 bases from J, the junction kept 21 bases outside the gene matches. Germline-derived CDR1 and CDR2 are LNHDA and SQIVND (reference sequence). This CDR3 region has 18 residues. The CDR3 spells CASNSRGGFRGVSQPQHF. The CDR3 nucleotides read TGTGCCAGTAACAGTCGAGGGGGCTTTAGAGGGGTGAGTCAGCCCCAGCATTTT. The variable domain in full, with the rest retrieved from reference TRBV19 and TRBJ1-5, is DGGITQSPKYLFRKEGQNVTLSCEQNLNHDAMYWYRQDPGQGLRLIYYSQIVNDFQKGDIAEGYSVSREKKESFPLTVTSAQKNPTAFYLCASNSRGGFRGVSQPQHFGDGTRLSIL.

This clone turned up a few times. V usage is TRBV2 and J usage is TRBJ1-5, with a weak D call TRBD1 (5 bases). Germline CDR1 and CDR2: SNHLY and FYNNEI. There are 14 residues in the CDR3. Trimming cost V 4 bases and J 3 bases, with 10 bases left between them. The CDR3 here is CASSAGLANQPQHF. DNA for the CDR3: TGTGCCAGCAGTGCGGGACTGGCCAATCAGCCCCAGCATTTT.

This CDR3 reads CASSPIRDRGREQYF. Here the CDR3 DNA reads TGTGCCAGCAGCCCAATCCGGGACAGGGGGCGCGAGCAGTACTTC. The gene calls are TRBV11-2 and TRBJ2-7; 12 nucleotides agree with TRBD1. The J segment lost 6 bases and the V segment lost 5 bases, leaving 8 bases of the junction unmatched. The CDR3 covers 15 residues. Germline assignment: CDR1 SGHAT and CDR2 FQNNGV.

This rearrangement joins TRBV6-5 to TRBJ1-2; maybe TRBD1 (6 bases). The V gene's germline CDR1 is MNHEY and CDR2 SVGAGI. The CDR3 is made up of 14 amino acids. V lost 5 bases, J lost 7 bases, and 17 bases lay in between. The DNA of the CDR3 is TGTGCCAGCAGTCACCGACAGGCTCGGAGTGGCTACACCTTC. Translation gives CASSHRQARSGYTF.

V is TRBV19 and J is TRBJ1-3, with TRBD1 matching over 7 bases. V was pared by 0 bases and J by 0 bases, with 5 bases of the junction left unmatched. The germline V gene encodes CDR1 LNHDA and CDR2 SQIVND (reference sequence). This CDR3 is 17 amino acids long. CDR3: CASSIERDSHSGNTIYF. CDR3 DNA sequence: TGTGCCAGTAGTATAGAAAGGGACAGCCACTCTGGAAACACCATATATTTT.

V usage is TRBV7-9 and J usage is TRBJ1-2; 7 bases agree with TRBD1. This CDR3 region has 13 residues. V trimming: 4 bases; J trimming: 4 bases; junction bases outside the gene matches: 3. Germline lookup yields CDR1 SEHNR and CDR2 FQNEAQ (reference sequence). For the CDR3, the DNA is TGTGCCAGCAGCTCTGGACAGGTCTATGGCTACACCTTC. It translates to CASSSGQVYGYTF.

CDR3 DNA sequence: TGTGCCAGCAGTTCAAGCGGGGGCCCTAGCACAGATACGCAGTATTTT. Its translation is CASSSSGGPSTDTQYF. The genes are TRBV3-1 (or the pseudogene TRBV3-2) and TRBJ2-3, with TRBD2 identical over 8 bases. CDR1 LGHDT and CDR2 YNNKEL come from the germline V gene (reference sequence). The CDR3 spans 16 residues. The junction had 8 bases not matched to a gene; V was cut back by 6 bases and J by 0 bases.

The chain uses TRBV3-1 (or the pseudogene TRBV3-2) and TRBJ1-5; 8 bases fit TRBD1. There are 16 residues in the CDR3. The V gene's germline CDR1 is LGHDT and CDR2 YNNKEL (reference sequence). Germline trimming cut 1 base from V and 0 bases from J; bases unmatched to any gene: 2. The CDR3 loop is CASSQGTGYSNQPQHF. The DNA for the CDR3 is TGTGCCAGCAGCCAAGGGACAGGGTATAGCAATCAGCCCCAGCATTTT.

The chain employs TRBV27 and TRBJ2-7; TRBD1 matches at 9 bases. Germline V gives CDR1 MNHEY, CDR2 SMNVEV (reference sequence). The length of the CDR3 is 16 residues. V lost 5 bases to trimming and J lost 3 bases; unmatched junction nucleotides: 11. The CDR3 DNA follows: TGTGCCAGCAGTCCAGGGACAGGGCTGACCATCTACGAGCAGTACTTC. It codes for CASSPGTGLTIYEQYF.

Here the CDR3 reads CASSLEISAGEQYF. Written as DNA, the CDR3 is TGTGCCAGCAGCTTAGAGATTAGCGCGGGTGAGCAGTACTTC. The V and J genes are TRBV7-2 and TRBJ2-7; TRBD2 is a possible D gene (5 bases). Trimming pared 1 base from V and 7 bases from J, leaving 14 bases between. The length of the CDR3 is 14 residues. The V gene's germline CDR1 is SGHTA and CDR2 FQGNSA.

V usage is TRBV9 and J usage is TRBJ2-5; 8 bases fit TRBD2. Germline assignment: CDR1 SGDLS and CDR2 YYNGEE. This CDR3 contains 14 residues. With 4 bases clipped from V and 5 bases from J, the junction kept 7 bases outside the gene matches. This CDR3 is CASSPGGAVETQYF. In DNA, the CDR3 is TGTGCCAGCAGCCCCGGGGGGGCAGTGGAGACCCAGTACTTC.

The V and J genes are TRBV6-4 and TRBJ2-2; 12 nucleotides align to TRBD1. Looked up from germline, CDR1 is MRHNA and CDR2 is SNTAGT. The J segment lost 6 bases and the V segment lost 6 bases, leaving 8 bases of the junction unmatched. CDR3 size: 16 residues. Here the CDR3 DNA reads TGTGCCAGCAGCGTGGGGACAGGGGGCTTTCCCGGGGAGCTGTTTTTT. Translating gives CASSVGTGGFPGELFF.

The chain couples TRBV7-2 to TRBJ1-2; 7 positions agree with TRBD1. Germline lookup yields CDR1 SGHTA and CDR2 FQGNSA. This CDR3 spans 15 amino acids. J was trimmed by 4 bases and V by 3 bases; bases with no gene match: 8. CDR3 residues: CASSFIGQVAYGYTF. DNA for the CDR3: TGTGCCAGCAGCTTCATCGGACAGGTGGCCTATGGCTACACCTTC.